This is a list of T cell receptor beta chains from one sample in a study of blood T cell repertoires in COVID-19. Clones were read by immunoSEQ multiplex PCR, and TCRdb kept only the in-frame ones, dropping some. The sample yields hundreds of thousands of clones, 80% to 90% seen once. The specimen was PBMCs or T cells enriched from blood (not recorded which). The receptors were gathered from a man younger than 40 who had recovered from COVID-19. Each CDR3 is given with its conserved first and last residue. D genes are given only for firm matches. Clone size appears in some rows only: once, few, many, or a class for an expanded clone.

j_call d_call clone_size cdr3_length v_call cdr3_nt cdr3_aa
TRBJ2-7 - - 13 TRBV5-6 TGTGCCAGCAGCTTCCGGAGCTCCTACGAGCAGTACTTC CASSFRSSYEQYF
TRBJ2-7 - - 14 TRBV7-3 TGTGCCAGCAGCCCTATGCCAGGGCCCCACGAGCAGTACTTC CASSPMPGPHEQYF
TRBJ2-7 TRBD1 - 14 TRBV6-5 TGTGCCAGCAGAAAGGGGACAGGCACCTACGAGCAGTACTTC CASRKGTGTYEQYF
TRBJ1-2 TRBD1 - 18 TRBV7-9 TGTGCCAGCAGTTCCCGGAGGGACAGGGGGCGAAGGGGCTATGGCTACACCTTC CASSSRRDRGRRGYGYTF
TRBJ2-7 TRBD2 - 15 TRBV27 TGTGCCAGCAGTTTATCGTATAGCGGGACCTACGAGCAGTACTTC CASSLSYSGTYEQYF
TRBJ2-7 TRBD1 - 15 TRBV7-9 TGTGCCAGCAGCTTGGATAGGACAGGGAGGAACGAGCAGTACTTC CASSLDRTGRNEQYF
TRBJ1-5 TRBD1 - 17 TRBV6-6 TGTGCCAGCAGTCCGGGACAGGGTTCTTATAGCAATCAGCCCCAGCATTTT CASSPGQGSYSNQPQHF
TRBJ2-7 TRBD2 - 17 TRBV5-4 TGTGCCAGCAGCGGGGGACTAGCGGGCAACCCCTCCTACGAGCAGTACTTC CASSGGLAGNPSYEQYF
TRBJ1-1 TRBD1 - 15 TRBV5-1 TGCGCCAGCAGCCCGGATCAGGGGGCGAACACTGAAGCTTTCTTT CASSPDQGANTEAFF
TRBJ2-2 TRBD1 - 15 TRBV30 TGTGCCTGGACCCTCGGACAGGGGGCGGTCGGGGAGCTGTTTTTT CAWTLGQGAVGELFF
TRBJ1-5 TRBD1 - 15 TRBV28 TGTGCCAGCAAAACCGGGACAGGGGATCTCGGGCCCCAGCATTTT CASKTGTGDLGPQHF
TRBJ2-7 - - 13 TRBV5-6 TGTGCCAGCAGCTTGGTACAGCAAGGCGAGCAGTACTTC CASSLVQQGEQYF
TRBJ2-7 - - 14 TRBV4-2 TGTGCCAGCAGCCAAGTGGTGGGCTTGGACGAGCAGTACTTC CASSQVVGLDEQYF
TRBJ1-5 - - 13 TRBV15 TGTGCCACCAGCACAATCAGGAATCAGCCCCAGCATTTT CATSTIRNQPQHF
TRBJ2-4 - - 14 TRBV6-4 TGTGCCAGCAGTGGGAGCGGCCCCGGCGGCATTCAGTACTTC CASSGSGPGGIQYF
TRBJ2-5 TRBD2 - 14 TRBV27 TGTGCCAGCAGTTTTGAGCGGGGCCAAGAGACCCAGTACTTC CASSFERGQETQYF
TRBJ2-7 - - 13 TRBV10-1 TGCGCCAGCAGTGAGTCGAGGCAGGGGATGGAGTACTTC CASSESRQGMEYF
TRBJ2-2 - few 17 TRBV5-4 TGTGCCAGCAGCTTGCCGGGACTGGGGTCGAACACCGGGGAGCTGTTTTTT CASSLPGLGSNTGELFF
TRBJ2-2 TRBD2 - 16 TRBV2 TGTGCCAGCAATGGACTAGCGGGAAAGTCGGCCGGGGAGCTGTTTTTT CASNGLAGKSAGELFF
TRBJ1-4 - - 16 TRBV27 TGTGCCAGCAGTTTTCTCCAGGGAGGAACTAATGAAAAACTGTTTTTT CASSFLQGGTNEKLFF
TRBJ2-1 TRBD2 - 15 TRBV3-1/TRBV3-2 TGTGCCAGCAGCCAAGGACTAGCGGGAGTGGGGGAGCAGTTCTTC CASSQGLAGVGEQFF
TRBJ2-4 TRBD1 - 15 TRBV28 TGTGCCAGCAGTTCCCCGGGACAGGGGGTCAACATTCAGTACTTC CASSSPGQGVNIQYF
TRBJ1-6 TRBD1 once 15 TRBV5-6 TGTGCCAGCAGCTGGGGGACAGGGGTAAATTCACCCCTCCACTTT CASSWGTGVNSPLHF
TRBJ1-2 - once 14 TRBV7-9 TGTGCCAGCAGCCGGGAAGTAGCTAACTATGGCTACACCTTC CASSREVANYGYTF
TRBJ1-4 - - 13 TRBV10-1 TGCGCCGGCCATCGTCAGGGAAGTGAAAAACTGTTTTTT CAGHRQGSEKLFF
TRBJ2-5 - - 15 TRBV4-1 TGCGCCAGCAGCCTACAAGGGGCTTTCCAAGAGACCCAGTACTTC CASSLQGAFQETQYF
TRBJ1-6 - - 15 TRBV30 TGTGCCTGGAGCCCTCGGCTGCAGGGGTACTCACCCCTCCACTTT CAWSPRLQGYSPLHF
TRBJ1-3 - - 15 TRBV9 TGTGCCAGCAGCGGTTCTCTCGGCTCTGGAAACACCATATATTTT CASSGSLGSGNTIYF
TRBJ2-3 TRBD2 - 16 TRBV10-3 TGTGCCATCAGTGAGAGCCTAGCGGGGGACACAGATACGCAGTATTTT CAISESLAGDTDTQYF
TRBJ2-1 - - 13 TRBV7-2 TGTGCCAGCAGCTTAGAGCGGTTCAGCGAGCAGTTCTTC CASSLERFSEQFF
TRBJ2-7 TRBD2 - 11 TRBV30 TGTGCCTGGAGCCCGGGGGAGGGGCAGTACTTC CAWSPGEGQYF